This TCR beta chain was recorded in a study of shared clonotypes between healthy human individuals. Study-wide results and caveats: How much donors shared clonotypes was expected to be affected by sequencing depth.

The authors ran unsorted PBMC replicate PCRs on 250 to 350 ng DNA, tens of thousands of T cell genomes. The protocol was immunoSEQ multiplex PCR, while the TCRdb copy is restricted to in-frame clones and leaves out a portion. The data show about 560,000 clones, with around 78% seen just once and approximately 12% held by the top ten. With regard to this clone: As yet, its antigen is unknown.

Trimming removed 3 bases at V and 7 bases at J, with 12 bases between. The CDR3 consists of 14 residues. The V gene's germline CDR1 is SNHLY and CDR2 FYNNEI. Healthy HIV-negative adults without recent acute infections or vaccinations served as donors. The source of this sequence is a woman aged 40 to 49 in good health. Some clones in this sample may be carry-over from other donors' samples. The V gene is TRBV2, the J gene TRBJ1-4; TRBD1 is a possible D gene (5 bases). Sequenced sample: PBMCs. The CDR3 loop is CASSDVSGREKLFF. CDR3 in DNA: TGTGCCAGCAGTGATGTGTCAGGGCGTGAAAAACTGTTTTTT.